This T cell receptor beta chain was sequenced for a study of blood T cell repertoires in COVID-19. Across the whole study: Donors in the United States, Italy and Spain gave samples during acute or convalescent COVID-19. Nucleic acid was either cDNA or gDNA, and it came from T cells, B-cell-depleted T cells, or PBMCs.

Under the authors' procedure: For nucleated cells, counts were estimated from reference gene primer amplification. Here immunoSEQ multiplex PCR was the method, and the copy in TCRdb shows in-frame clones only, minus some. That table gives V, J and clone size, and the DNA gave D and trimming. The profile shows about 140,000 clones, over 80% of them singletons. The sequence was obtained from a woman in her fifties or sixties with acute or convalescent COVID-19. The specimen was peripheral blood.

The CDR3 loop reads CASSLVSNTEAFF. The CDR3 coding sequence is TGTGCCAGCAGTTTAGTCTCGAACACTGAAGCTTTCTTT. The chain employs TRBV12-3 or TRBV12-4 and TRBJ1-1; D call uncertain. Trimming removed 1 base at V and 1 base at J, with 4 bases between. The CDR3 loop spans 13 amino acids.